Sequencing of this TCR beta chain was carried out in a study of CD8 T cells in Susac syndrome. About 0.45 to 1 ug RNA was reverse transcribed with random hexamers. TCRdb redid the calling of the immunoSEQ multiplex PCR reads with MiXCR, one entry per CDR3 protein. Of approximately 68,000 distinct CDR3 sequences in the sample, 85% to 95% are singletons; the top ten hold about 0.4%. Sequencing input: CD8+ T cells from PBMCs. This clonotype was sampled from a human donor with multiple sclerosis.

CDR3 nucleotide sequence: TGTGCCAGCAGCGGTAACAGGGGGCGGCTCTATGGCTACACCTTC. Protein: CASSGNRGRLYGYTF. The chain joins TRBV9 to TRBJ1-2, with 9 positions matching TRBD1. The V segment lost 3 bases and the J segment 4 bases; nucleotides outside the gene matches: 7. The CDR3 totals 15 residues. CDR1 SGDLS and CDR2 YYNGEE come from the germline V gene.